These T cell receptor beta chains were read from a single sample in a study of blood T cell repertoires in COVID-19. Repertoires were generated with immunoSEQ multiplex PCR, while TCRdb's copy carries only in-frame clones and drops some. The data contain around 300,000 clones, approximately 86% of them singletons. Input material: peripheral blood. All receptors come from a woman between 45 and 60 years old with active or convalescent COVID-19. CDR3s include the opening cysteine and the closing phenylalanine or tryptophan. Fields, in order: D gene, V gene, clone size, J gene, CDR3 DNA, CDR3 protein. D genes are given only for firm matches. Some rows mark clone size as missing; the rest say once, few, many or name a class of expanded clone.

TRBD1	TRBV6-5	-	TRBJ1-6	TGTGCCAGCAGACGACAGGGAGGTAATTCACCCCTCCACTTT	CASRRQGGNSPLHF
TRBD1	TRBV7-9	-	TRBJ1-2	TGTGCCAGCAGCCCGGTACAGGGGCTAGATGGCTACACCTTC	CASSPVQGLDGYTF
TRBD2	TRBV7-3	-	TRBJ2-5	TGTGCCAGCAGCTTAATAGGCGGGGGGCAAGAGACCCAGTACTTC	CASSLIGGGQETQYF
TRBD2	TRBV6-5	-	TRBJ2-7	TGTGCCAGCAGTCGACTAGCGGGAGGCTCCTACGAGCAGTACTTC	CASSRLAGGSYEQYF
TRBD2	TRBV28	-	TRBJ2-5	TGTGCCAGCAGTTTATACATCACTAGCGGGAGGCGAGAGACCCAGTACTTC	CASSLYITSGRRETQYF
TRBD2	TRBV6-2/TRBV6-3	-	TRBJ2-7	TGTGCCAGCAGTTCGCGCTCTCTCGGGACTAGCGCAAGTCGCTACGAGCAGTACTTC	CASSSRSLGTSASRYEQYF
-	TRBV6-5	-	TRBJ1-3	TGTGCCAGCAGCCGGACAGTCTCTGGAAACACCATATATTTT	CASSRTVSGNTIYF
-	TRBV29-1	once	TRBJ2-1	TGCAGCGGCCAAACGGGGAGTCCCAGTGAGCAGTTCTTC	CSGQTGSPSEQFF
-	TRBV6-4	-	TRBJ2-5	TGTGCCAGCAGTGACTCGATTGTAGCGGCCGAACCGACTGCTGTCTGGGAGACCCAGTACTTC	CASSDSIVAAEPTAVWETQYF
-	TRBV29-1	-	TRBJ2-7	TGCAGCGGGATGATGCCAGGGACCTACGAGCAGTACTTC	CSGMMPGTYEQYF
-	TRBV29-1	-	TRBJ1-2	TGCAGCGTTGATAACAGGGACTATGGCTACACCTTC	CSVDNRDYGYTF